This T cell receptor beta chain was captured by sequencing in a study of T cell changes during pregnancy in multiple sclerosis (dated by TCRdb to about 2019). For the study in its entirety: In women with multiple sclerosis, the researchers looked at how the T cell repertoire shifted as pregnancy progressed.

For this clone: No antigen is known for it. No quality values exist for individual bases; no much larger clone is one base distant.

To prepare the library, the immunoSEQ multiplex PCR assay was applied. TCRdb took over this immuneACCESS table, retaining in-frame rearrangements with V and J assigned. Such tables are incomplete; in checked studies, under half of the missing clones stem from an unresolved V gene, and the remainder is unexplained. This sample comprises 30,000 to 45,000 clones, approximately 91% of them detected only once. The ten largest clonotypes hold approximately 11% of the sample. CDR1 is given as LGHNA and CDR2 as YSLEER, both from the germline V gene. The V end gives up 0 bases and the J end 4 bases, leaving 9 bases in the junction not matched to a gene. There are 17 amino acids in the CDR3, from cysteine to phenylalanine inclusive. Only the CDR3 DNA stays, 51 bases, in frame from base 1.

The rearranged chain carries TRBV4-3 and TRBJ2-1, with 7 bases aligning to TRBD2. Here the sequenced sample was CD8+ T cells from peripheral blood mononuclear cells, taken in the third trimester of pregnancy. The receptor comes from a female donor with multiple sclerosis, enrolled in a pregnancy study. CDR3 sequence: CASSQESRGKLYNEQFF. The sequenced DNA is TGCGCCAGCAGCCAAGAGTCGCGGGGGAAACTTTACAATGAGCAGTTCTTC.